This entry features one TCR beta chain sequence. Original processing notes: Reference gene primer amplification gave estimated nucleated cell counts. The table came from immunoSEQ multiplex PCR; TCRdb's copy has only in-frame clones and leaves some out. D and trimming come from the DNA, and the V and J calls and clone size come from that table. The sample yields 160,000 or so clones, 81% seen once. Adults between roughly 18 and 95 years of age took part from 24 US areas. Cohorts were assigned according to the clinical history that participants reported. This sample is drawn from a study of blood T cell repertoires in COVID-19. Study summary: There were acute and convalescent COVID-19 samples, and they came from the United States, Italy and Spain.

Germline lookup yields CDR1 SGHTA and CDR2 FQGTGA. This CDR3 has 15 residues. V was clipped by 2 bases and J by 9 bases; unmatched bases: 7. The chain employs TRBV7-3 and TRBJ2-1, with 10 bases matching TRBD2. Sequenced: PBMCs or T cells enriched from blood (not recorded which). The TCR sequence derives from a woman aged 40 to 49 with acute COVID-19. The CDR3 DNA is TGTGCCAGCAGCTTAGCTAGCGGGAGTATAGGTGAGCAGTTCTTC. Translation gives CASSLASGSIGEQFF. Variable domain in full (rest from reference TRBV7-3 and TRBJ2-1): GAGVSQTPSNKVTEKGKYVELRCDPISGHTALYWYRQSLGQGPEFLIYFQGTGAADDSGLPNDRFFAVRPEGSVSTLKIQRTERGDSAVYLCASSLASGSIGEQFFGPGTRLTVL.